The 15 T cell receptor beta chains presented below share a single source sample, sequenced in a study of post-analysis software for immune sequencing data. Study-wide results and limits: The study found TRBV5-6, TRBV5-1 and TRBV20-1 among four to six TRBV segments more frequent in patients than controls.

TCR beta libraries were prepared from cDNA with unique molecular identifiers. TCRdb called the PCR reads again in MiXCR, with one record for every CDR3 protein. The table has roughly 620,000 distinct CDR3 sequences, 44% seen once; the top ten hold 1.7%. Their antigens are not known. What was sequenced was blood. These receptors originate from a girl under 18 with multiple sclerosis.

This rearrangement joins TRBV2 to TRBJ2-3; 9 nucleotides match TRBD1. The CDR3 extends over 14 amino acids. Unmatched junction bases numbered 5, after V lost 10 bases and J lost 0 bases. Germline CDR1 reads SNHLY; CDR2 reads FYNNEI. CDR3 sequence (DNA): TGTGCCAACCAGGGACAGGGTAGCACAGATACGCAGTATTTT. It is translated as CANQGQGSTDTQYF.

The genes are TRBV12-3 or TRBV12-4 and TRBJ2-5; D is unclear. The CDR3 is made up of 17 amino acids. Trimming took 5 bases from V and 2 from J, leaving 21 bases between them. CDR3 coding DNA: TGTGCCAGCAGTCCTAAACCAGCACGTAACCTACAAGAGACCCAGTACTTC. Translated, it gives CASSPKPARNLQETQYF.

In its sample, this clonotype was seen a few times. The DNA of the CDR3 is TGCAGCGTTGAACAGGGAAATGGCTACACCTTC. Its protein is CSVEQGNGYTF. J is TRBJ1-2 and V is TRBV29-1, with D maybe TRBD1 (5 bases). V lost 2 bases to trimming and J lost 6 bases, with 7 bases between them. Germline CDR1 and CDR2: SQVTM and ANQGSEA. The CDR3 sequence is 11 residues long.

V usage is TRBV12-3 or TRBV12-4 and J usage is TRBJ2-7; D possibly corresponds to TRBD1 (5 bases). Trimming pared 3 bases from V and 0 bases from J, leaving 12 bases between. The CDR3 runs 15 residues. The CDR3 DNA sequence: TGTGCCAGCAGTTTCGGGCAGGGAACCTCCTACGAGCAGTACTTC. Its protein is CASSFGQGTSYEQYF.

A few counts support this clonotype. The chain combines TRBV5-1 with TRBJ2-1; 9 bases agree with TRBD2. CDR1 is SGHRS and CDR2 is YFSETQ in the germline V gene. The junction had 8 bases not matched to a gene; V was cut back by 0 bases and J by 7 bases. The CDR3 loop spans 16 amino acids. CDR3 loop: CASSLAGTSLKNEQFF. The CDR3 coding sequence is TGCGCCAGCAGCTTGGCCGGGACTAGCTTGAAGAATGAGCAGTTCTTC.

A few counts support this clonotype. The rearrangement joins TRBV7-2 to TRBJ1-1; 7 positions match TRBD1. The V gene end was trimmed by 7 bases and the J gene end by 5 bases; junction bases not matched to a gene: 10. Per the germline V gene, CDR1 is SGHTA and CDR2 is FQGNSA. The CDR3 extends over 14 amino acids. The CDR3, as DNA: TGTGCCAGCACCCTAGAGGCCAGGGGGACTGAAGCTTTCTTT. Translating it yields CASTLEARGTEAFF.

The J gene is TRBJ1-2, the V gene TRBV13; TRBD1 might be the D (5 bases). Per the germline V gene, CDR1 is PRHDT and CDR2 is FYEKMQ (reference sequence). The CDR3 runs 14 residues. V dropped 5 bases and J dropped 4 bases, with 14 bases sitting between them. CDR3 bases: TGTGCCAGCAGCATCCTCGGGGGTGGCTATGGCTACACCTTC. It is translated as CASSILGGGYGYTF. The entire variable domain, with the rest obtained from reference TRBV13 and TRBJ1-2, is as follows: AAGVIQSPRHLIKEKRETATLKCYPIPRHDTVYWYQQGPGQDPQFLISFYEKMQSDKGSIPDRFSAQQFSDYHSELNMSSLELGDSALYFCASSILGGGYGYTFGSGTRLTVV.

V is TRBV7-8 and J is TRBJ2-7, with 9 bases lining up with TRBD1. J lost 2 bases, V lost 1 base, and 3 bases had no gene match. This CDR3 contains 15 residues. CDR1 and CDR2 (germline): SGHVS, FQNEAQ. The CDR3 sequence is CASSLGRTGAYEQYF. The CDR3 DNA sequence: TGTGCCAGCAGCTTAGGAAGGACAGGGGCCTACGAGCAGTACTTC.

The chain combines TRBV7-9 with TRBJ1-1; no firm D call. The CDR3 loop spans 12 amino acids. Germline CDR1 reads SEHNR; CDR2 reads FQNEAQ (reference sequence). Trimming cost V 4 bases and J 7 bases, with 10 bases left between them. CDR3 in DNA: TGTGCCAGCAGCTCCCGACCGAGTGAAGCTTTCTTT. Amino acids: CASSSRPSEAFF.

This rearrangement joins TRBV12-3 or TRBV12-4 to TRBJ2-3; D is possibly TRBD2 (5 bases). The CDR3 runs 14 residues. Trimming removed 6 bases at V and 2 bases at J, with 12 bases between. The CDR3 region is CASRKDSLTDTQYF. CDR3 DNA sequence: TGTGCCAGCAGAAAGGACTCACTCACAGATACGCAGTATTTT.

The V gene is TRBV6-5, the J gene TRBJ2-3; TRBD2 matches at 13 bases. This CDR3 contains 17 residues. Germline V CDR1 and CDR2: MNHEY, SVGAGI. Trimming took 4 bases from V and 5 from J; bases not matched to a gene: 9. DNA for the CDR3: TGTGCCAGCAGTTCCTGGCGACTAGCGGGGGGAGGAGATACGCAGTATTTT. This sequence encodes CASSSWRLAGGGDTQYF.

In its sample, this clonotype was seen once. This may come from a read error, since a much larger clone is one base off. The chain carries TRBV29-1 and TRBJ2-7; no clear D. Germline-derived CDR1 and CDR2 are SQVTM and ANQGSEA. This CDR3 has 13 amino acids. The V end was cut by 5 bases, the J end by 7 bases, with 18 bases between. In DNA, the CDR3 is TGCAGCGTTAGTATAGTAAGAGACAATGAGCAGTACTTC. Translated, it gives CSVSIVRDNEQYF.

Points on this clonotype: A much more abundant neighbour one base away suggests this may be a read error. The chain recombines TRBV20-1 with TRBJ2-4, with D possibly matching TRBD2 (6 bases). Near its end, the DNA agrees better with TRBJ2-7, so the J call may be wrong. Germline CDR1 is DFQATT and CDR2 is SNEGSKA (reference sequence). This CDR3 region has 14 residues. Written as DNA, the CDR3 is TGCAGTGCTGATTTCGGGGGTCCTTCCACCGAGCAGTACTTC. Translating it yields CSADFGGPSTEQYF.

The rearrangement joins TRBV5-6 to TRBJ2-5; 11 bases are a match to TRBD2. J lost 1 base, V lost 7 bases, and 3 bases had no gene match. This CDR3 is built from 14 residues. The V gene's germline CDR1 is SGHDT and CDR2 YYEEEE. CDR3 protein: CASVLAGGQETQYF. In DNA, the CDR3 is TGTGCCAGCGTTCTAGCGGGGGGCCAAGAGACCCAGTACTTC.

The rearrangement uses TRBV29-1 and TRBJ2-1, with D possibly matching TRBD2 (5 bases). V dropped 0 bases and J dropped 3 bases, with 15 bases sitting between them. This CDR3 comprises 16 residues. CDR1 and CDR2 from the germline V gene are SQVTM and ANQGSEA. The CDR3 region is CSVEDPKTNLYNEQFF. Written as DNA, the CDR3 is TGCAGCGTTGAAGATCCGAAGACTAATCTCTACAATGAGCAGTTCTTC.